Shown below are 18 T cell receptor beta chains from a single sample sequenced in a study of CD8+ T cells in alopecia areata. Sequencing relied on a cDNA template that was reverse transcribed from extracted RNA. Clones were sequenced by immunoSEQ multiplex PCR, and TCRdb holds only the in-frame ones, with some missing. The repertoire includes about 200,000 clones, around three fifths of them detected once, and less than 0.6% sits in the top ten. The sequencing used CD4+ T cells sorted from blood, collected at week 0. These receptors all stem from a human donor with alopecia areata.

CDR3 nucleotide sequence: TGTGCCTGGAGGACGGGACAGCCCTACGAGCAGTACTTC. Protein sequence: CAWRTGQPYEQYF. The V gene is TRBV30, the J gene TRBJ2-7, with 7 bases fitting TRBD1. Trimming cost V 3 bases and J 2 bases; bases outside gene matches: 4. The CDR3 has 13 residues. Germline CDR1 reads GTSNPN; CDR2 reads SVGIG (reference sequence).

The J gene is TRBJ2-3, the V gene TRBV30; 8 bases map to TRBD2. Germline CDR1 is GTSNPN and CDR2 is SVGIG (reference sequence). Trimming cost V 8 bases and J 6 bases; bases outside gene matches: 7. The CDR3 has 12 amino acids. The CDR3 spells CAHSGGADTQYF. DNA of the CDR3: TGTGCCCACTCGGGGGGGGCGGATACGCAGTATTTT.

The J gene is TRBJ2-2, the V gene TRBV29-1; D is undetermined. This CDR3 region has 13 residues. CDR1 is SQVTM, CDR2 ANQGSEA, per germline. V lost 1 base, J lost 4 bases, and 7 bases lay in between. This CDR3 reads CSVEGDVTGELFF. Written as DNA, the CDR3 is TGCAGCGTTGAAGGGGATGTCACCGGGGAGCTGTTTTTT.

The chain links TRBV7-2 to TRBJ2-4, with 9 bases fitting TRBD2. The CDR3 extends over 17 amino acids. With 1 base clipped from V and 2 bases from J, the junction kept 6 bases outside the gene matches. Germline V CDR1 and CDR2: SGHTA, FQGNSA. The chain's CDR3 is CASSLGVAGESKNIQYF. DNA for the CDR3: TGTGCCAGCAGCTTAGGGGTAGCGGGAGAGTCCAAAAACATTCAGTACTTC.

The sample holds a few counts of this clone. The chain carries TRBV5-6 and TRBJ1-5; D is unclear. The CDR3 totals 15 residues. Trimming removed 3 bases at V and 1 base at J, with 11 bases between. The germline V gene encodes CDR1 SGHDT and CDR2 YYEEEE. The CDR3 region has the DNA TGTGCCAGCAGCTCGGACCGGGAAAGCAATCAGCCCCAGCATTTT. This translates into CASSSDRESNQPQHF.

The CDR3 nucleotides are TGTGCCAGCAGCCATGGACGCCACGATACGCAGTATTTT. It specifies CASSHGRHDTQYF. The chain combines TRBV7-7 with TRBJ2-3; D uncertain. In germline, CDR1 is SSHAT, CDR2 FNYEAQ (reference sequence). Between the trimmed V and J ends, which lost 5 bases and 6 bases, there was a span of 12 bases. The CDR3 covers 13 residues.

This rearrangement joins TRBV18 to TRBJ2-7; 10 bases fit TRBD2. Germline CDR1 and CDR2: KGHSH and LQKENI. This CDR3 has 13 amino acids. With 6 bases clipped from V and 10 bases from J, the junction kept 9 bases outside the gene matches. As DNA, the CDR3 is TGTGCCAGCTCCCCAGATCTAGCGGGAGAACAGTACTTC. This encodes CASSPDLAGEQYF.

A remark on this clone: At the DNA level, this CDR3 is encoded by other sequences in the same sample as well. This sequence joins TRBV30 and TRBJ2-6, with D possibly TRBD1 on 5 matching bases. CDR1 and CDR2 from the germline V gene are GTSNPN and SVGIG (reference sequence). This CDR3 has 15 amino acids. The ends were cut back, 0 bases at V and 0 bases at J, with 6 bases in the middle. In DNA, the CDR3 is TGTGCCTGGAGTGTAAGGGGCTCTGGGGCCAACGTCCTGACTTTC. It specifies CAWSVRGSGANVLTF.

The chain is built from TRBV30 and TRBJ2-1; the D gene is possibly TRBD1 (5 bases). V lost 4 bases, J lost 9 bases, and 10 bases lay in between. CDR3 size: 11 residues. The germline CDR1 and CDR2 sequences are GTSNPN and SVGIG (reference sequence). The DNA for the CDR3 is TGTGCCTGGACTAGGGGTAGTGAGCAGTTCTTC. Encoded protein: CAWTRGSEQFF.

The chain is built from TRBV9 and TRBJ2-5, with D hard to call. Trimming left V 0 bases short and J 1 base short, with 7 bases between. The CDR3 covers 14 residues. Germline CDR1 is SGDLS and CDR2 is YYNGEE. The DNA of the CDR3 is TGTGCCAGCAGCGTAGAACAGTCCCAAGAGACCCAGTACTTC. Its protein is CASSVEQSQETQYF.

CDR3 DNA sequence: TGTGCCAGCAGTTTAATAGGACTAGCGGGGGGGAACACCGGGGAGCTGTTTTTT. It is translated as CASSLIGLAGGNTGELFF. This chain links TRBV27 with TRBJ2-2; the match to TRBD2 covers 14 bases. The germline V gene encodes CDR1 MNHEY and CDR2 SMNVEV (reference sequence). Germline trimming cut 2 bases from V and 1 base from J; bases unmatched to any gene: 3. CDR3 length: 18 amino acids.

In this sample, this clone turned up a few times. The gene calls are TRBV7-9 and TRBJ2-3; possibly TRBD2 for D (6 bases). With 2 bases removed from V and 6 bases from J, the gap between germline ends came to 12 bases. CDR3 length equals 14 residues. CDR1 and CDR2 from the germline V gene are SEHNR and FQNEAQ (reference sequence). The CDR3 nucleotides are TGTGCCAGCAGCTTACAGGGCGGGGAGGATACGCAGTATTTT. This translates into CASSLQGGEDTQYF.

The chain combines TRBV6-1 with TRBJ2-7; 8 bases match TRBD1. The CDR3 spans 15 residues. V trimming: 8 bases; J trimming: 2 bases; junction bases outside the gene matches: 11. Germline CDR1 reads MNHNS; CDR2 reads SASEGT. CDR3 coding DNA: TGTGCCAGCTCACGTCCGGGACAGGTAGCCTACGAGCAGTACTTC. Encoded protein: CASSRPGQVAYEQYF.

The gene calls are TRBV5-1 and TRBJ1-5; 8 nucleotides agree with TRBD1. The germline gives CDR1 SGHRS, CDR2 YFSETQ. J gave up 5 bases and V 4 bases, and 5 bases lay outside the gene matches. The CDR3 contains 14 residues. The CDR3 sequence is CASSTGTGDQPQHF. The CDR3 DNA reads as TGCGCCAGCAGCACCGGGACAGGAGATCAGCCCCAGCATTTT. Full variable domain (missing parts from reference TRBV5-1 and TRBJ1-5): KAGVTQTPRYLIKTRGQQVTLSCSPISGHRSVSWYQQTPGQGLQFLFEYFSETQRNKGNFPGRFSGRQFSNSRSEMNVSTLELGDSALYLCASSTGTGDQPQHFGDGTRLSIL.

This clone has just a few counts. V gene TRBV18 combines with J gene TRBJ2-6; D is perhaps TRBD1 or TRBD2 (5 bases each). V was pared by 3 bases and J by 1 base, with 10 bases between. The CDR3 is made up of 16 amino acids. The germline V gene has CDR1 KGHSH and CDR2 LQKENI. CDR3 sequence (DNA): TGTGCCAGCTCACCCGCAGGGACGTCTGGGGCCAACGTCCTGACTTTC. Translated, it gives CASSPAGTSGANVLTF.

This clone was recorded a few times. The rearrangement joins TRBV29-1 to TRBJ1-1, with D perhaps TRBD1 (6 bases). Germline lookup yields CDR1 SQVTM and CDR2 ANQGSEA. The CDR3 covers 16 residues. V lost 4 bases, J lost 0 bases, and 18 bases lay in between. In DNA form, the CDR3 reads TGCAGCGTTGGGACCCCAGGGGACTATATGAACACTGAAGCTTTCTTT. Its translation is CSVGTPGDYMNTEAFF.

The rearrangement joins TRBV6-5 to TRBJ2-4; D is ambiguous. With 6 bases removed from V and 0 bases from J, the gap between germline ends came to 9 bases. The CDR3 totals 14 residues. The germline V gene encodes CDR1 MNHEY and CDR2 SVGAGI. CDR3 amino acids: CASRERLAKNIQYF. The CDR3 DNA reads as TGTGCCAGCAGGGAACGGCTAGCCAAAAACATTCAGTACTTC.

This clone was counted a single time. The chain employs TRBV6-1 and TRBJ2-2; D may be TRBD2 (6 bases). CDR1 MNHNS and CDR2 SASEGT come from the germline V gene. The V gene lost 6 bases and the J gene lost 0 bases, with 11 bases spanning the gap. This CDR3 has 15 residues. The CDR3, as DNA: TGTGCCAGCAGGGACTACCGACCGAACACCGGGGAGCTGTTTTTT. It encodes CASRDYRPNTGELFF.